This T cell receptor beta chain was sequenced during a study of cytomegalovirus exposure and HLA in healthy donors. Study results and caveats: In a later analysis, DRB1 alleles had the most associated TCRs; HLA-C alleles the fewest. The study labeled under 200 TCR beta chains cytomegalovirus-associated.

Germline V lookup: CDR1 GTSNPN, CDR2 SVGIG (reference sequence). With 8 bases clipped from V and 3 bases from J, the junction kept 3 bases outside the gene matches. There are 13 residues in the CDR3. Points on this clone: Its antigen is still unknown.

Primers included in the PCR were 60 Vbeta and 13 Jbeta primers. The protocol was immunoSEQ multiplex PCR, while the TCRdb copy is restricted to in-frame clones and leaves out a portion. The table shows 140,000 to 150,000 clones, with about three quarters occurring only once. The receptor was isolated from a male donor in good health and CMV-seronegative. The chain uses TRBV30 and TRBJ2-3; 12 positions match TRBD1. The specimen was PBMCs. The CDR3 loop reads CAGTGGLTDTQYF. The CDR3 bases are TGTGCCGGGACAGGGGGCTTGACAGATACGCAGTATTTT.